This T cell receptor (beta chain) originates from a study of T cells after yellow fever vaccination. Notes on the study in general: A minor fraction of clonotypes spanned both CD4 and CD8 compartments. A secondary response was less intense yet reached its peak sooner, at day 5 versus 15.

Each CDR3 protein gets one entry after TCRdb re-called the 5' RACE reads with MiXCR. The table includes 300,000 or so distinct CDR3 sequences, 8.5% to 10% detected once. A word on this clonotype: Its antigen is undetermined.

Trimming pared 6 bases from V and 0 bases from J, leaving 12 bases between. CDR3 length equals 15 residues. Germline V CDR1 and CDR2: SNHLY, FYNNEI. This clonotype originated in a young man who received the YFV17D yellow fever vaccine. The rearrangement uses TRBV2 and TRBJ2-1; unclear D gene. The material was CD4+ T cells sorted from PBMCs, obtained 5 days after the yellow fever booster vaccination. CDR3 protein: CASSRTQSSYNEQFF. The CDR3 bases are TGTGCCAGCAGCAGGACCCAAAGCTCCTACAATGAGCAGTTCTTC.